The T cell receptor beta chain described here comes from a study of T cells in Graves' hyperthyroidism and ophthalmopathy. Turning to the study itself: Initial diagnosis, before any treatment, was when peripheral blood was collected.

This clonotype was counted many times. The antigen is unknown. Study-wide results and limits: Ophthalmopathy was model-predicted a median about 7.1 months pre-onset.

Germline CDR1 reads MNHNS; CDR2 reads SASEGT. V lost 4 bases, J lost 2 bases, and 11 bases lay in between. The length of the CDR3 is 14 residues. What was amplified from RNA transcripts were TCR beta CDR3 regions. A set of HTBI primers served as the primers for a first-round RT-PCR of the TCR CDR3. From the multiplex PCR reads, TCRdb called clonotypes with MiXCR, one entry per CDR3 protein. This table has over 300,000 distinct CDR3 sequences, around 13% appearing once. Clinical Activity Scores of at least 3, NOSPECS grades of at least 4 and durations under 3 months characterized ophthalmopathy patients. PBMCs were collected from an approximately 9.3 ml volume of fresh peripheral blood.

The rearrangement links TRBV6-1 to TRBJ1-2; TRBD1 is a possible D gene (5 bases). This sequence was found in a woman aged 40 to 49 with Graves' ophthalmopathy. Sequencing was performed on blood. The CDR3 sequence is CASSVAGHNYGYTF. CDR3 in DNA: TGTGCCAGCAGTGTGGCAGGACACAACTATGGCTACACCTTC.